The 27 T cell receptor beta chains reported below all come from one sample, sequenced in a study of T cell changes during pregnancy in multiple sclerosis. Produced via immunoSEQ multiplex PCR; TCRdb's table is partial and in-frame only. Of over 35,000 clones listed, around 92% are singletons. What was sequenced was peripheral blood. These receptors originate from a female donor with multiple sclerosis, enrolled in a pregnancy study.

This clone came up once. The J gene is TRBJ2-3, the V gene TRBV5-1; 7 positions agree with TRBD2. Per the germline V gene, CDR1 is SGHRS and CDR2 is YFSETQ. V lost 2 bases and J lost 4; bases outside the gene matches: 7. The CDR3 extends over 15 amino acids. The CDR3 DNA sequence: TGCGCCAGCAGCTTTCGGGGGAGGGTGGCAGATACGCAGTATTTT. Its translation: CASSFRGRVADTQYF. Looking up the rest from reference TRBV5-1 and TRBJ2-3 gives the full variable domain: KAGVTQTPRYLIKTRGQQVTLSCSPISGHRSVSWYQQTPGQGLQFLFEYFSETQRNKGNFPGRFSGRQFSNSRSEMNVSTLELGDSALYLCASSFRGRVADTQYFGPGTRLTVL.

The rearrangement links TRBV10-1 to TRBJ2-3; 8 positions agree with TRBD2. The germline CDR1 and CDR2 sequences are WNHNN and SYGVQD (reference sequence). The trim removed 3 bases at V and 0 bases at J, leaving 2 bases unmatched. CDR3 length: 15 amino acids. The chain's CDR3 is CASSDSSGSTDTQYF. CDR3 coding DNA: TGCGCCAGCAGTGATTCTAGCGGGAGCACAGATACGCAGTATTTT.

The rearrangement joins TRBV19 to TRBJ1-4, with D tentatively TRBD1 (6 bases). Trimming left V 3 bases short and J 5 bases short, with 13 bases between. Germline V gives CDR1 LNHDA, CDR2 SQIVND (reference sequence). CDR3 length equals 15 residues. The CDR3 DNA follows: TGTGCCAGTAGTATGGGGGGGGCAGAGAATGAAAAACTGTTTTTT. This encodes CASSMGGAENEKLFF.

This chain joins TRBV7-9 and TRBJ1-5; tentative D call: TRBD1 (6 bases). The CDR3 sequence is 15 residues long. Per the germline V gene, CDR1 is SEHNR and CDR2 is FQNEAQ (reference sequence). V was cut by 1 base and J by 6 bases, with 13 bases left in between. CDR3: CASSLGPGEGQPQHF. CDR3 nucleotides: TGTGCCAGCAGCTTAGGGCCAGGGGAAGGTCAGCCCCAGCATTTT.

The V call is TRBV13, the J call TRBJ1-3; the D gene is possibly TRBD1 (5 bases). The CDR3 loop spans 16 amino acids. Deletions cut 3 bases from V and 0 bases from J, with 12 bases between. The V gene's germline CDR1 is PRHDT and CDR2 FYEKMQ (reference sequence). The CDR3 DNA sequence: TGTGCCAGCAGCTTGGGGGTCTTTTACTCTGGAAACACCATATATTTT. Amino acid sequence: CASSLGVFYSGNTIYF.

The chain is built from TRBV11-2 and TRBJ2-2, with D uncertain. Trimming removed 6 bases from V and 5 bases from J, with 7 bases in between. This CDR3 comprises 12 residues. Germline V CDR1 and CDR2: SGHAT, FQNNGV. The CDR3 DNA reads as TGTGCCAGCAGAAAAGGGACCGGGGAGCTGTTTTTT. Protein sequence: CASRKGTGELFF.

The gene calls are TRBV5-6 and TRBJ2-7; no clear D. Germline V gene data show CDR1 as SGHDT and CDR2 as YYEEEE. The V and J ends lost 0 bases and 3 bases respectively, with 10 bases between them. The CDR3 spans 14 residues. The CDR3 nucleotides are TGTGCCAGCAGCTTGGTTGGGCAGATCTACGAGCAGTACTTC. This codes for CASSLVGQIYEQYF.

The chain joins TRBV10-3 to TRBJ2-7; D is perhaps TRBD2 (7 bases). The germline CDR1 and CDR2 sequences are ENHRY and SYGVKD. Trimming shortened V by 8 bases and J by 1 base, and 12 bases separated the two germline ends. This CDR3 contains 13 residues. The CDR3 region is CAIEGGGSYEQYF. The CDR3 DNA is TGTGCCATCGAAGGGGGAGGGTCCTACGAGCAGTACTTC.

This clone was seen a single time. This chain connects TRBV5-1 to TRBJ2-7; D perhaps matches TRBD2 (5 bases). This CDR3 spans 15 amino acids. Trimming removed 3 bases at V and 3 bases at J, with 16 bases between. Germline V gene lookup returns CDR1 SGHRS and CDR2 YFSETQ. The CDR3 is CASSSLTGVHYEQYF. The CDR3 DNA reads TGCGCCAGCAGCTCCTTGACCGGGGTCCACTACGAGCAGTACTTC.

The CDR3 bases are TGTGCCAGCAGTGACTTCTTCAGAAAGTCTTACAATGAGCAGTTCTTC. This translates into CASSDFFRKSYNEQFF. The rearrangement uses TRBV2 and TRBJ2-1; D call uncertain. This CDR3 is 16 amino acids long. Trimming pared 3 bases from V and 4 bases from J, leaving 16 bases between. Germline loops: CDR1 SNHLY, CDR2 FYNNEI.

The chain uses TRBV11-2 and TRBJ2-1, with a weak D call TRBD2 (5 bases). CDR3 length equals 16 residues. Looked up from germline, CDR1 is SGHAT and CDR2 is FQNNGV. The V gene lost 1 base and the J gene lost 0 bases, with 10 bases spanning the gap. CDR3 nucleotides: TGTGCCAGCAGCTTAGCCTTTGGGAGCTCCTACAATGAGCAGTTCTTC. It encodes CASSLAFGSSYNEQFF.

This chain joins TRBV7-2 and TRBJ2-1; 12 nucleotides line up with TRBD2. V trimming: 2 bases; J trimming: 8 bases; junction bases outside the gene matches: 7. The CDR3 sequence is 16 residues long. Germline V CDR1 and CDR2: SGHTA, FQGNSA. The CDR3 loop reads CASSLWLAGGPDEQFF. The CDR3 region has the DNA TGTGCCAGCAGCTTATGGCTAGCGGGAGGGCCGGATGAGCAGTTCTTC.

This chain connects TRBV19 to TRBJ2-5, with TRBD1 matching 7 bases. The J segment lost 9 bases and the V segment lost 5 bases, leaving 12 bases of the junction unmatched. This CDR3 comprises 14 residues. Germline values: CDR1 LNHDA, CDR2 SQIVND (reference sequence). CDR3 loop: CASSSRGQEGSQYF. The DNA for the CDR3 is TGTGCCAGTAGTTCCCGAGGACAGGAAGGGTCCCAGTACTTC. Drawing the rest from reference TRBV19 and TRBJ2-5, the complete variable domain is DGGITQSPKYLFRKEGQNVTLSCEQNLNHDAMYWYRQDPGQGLRLIYYSQIVNDFQKGDIAEGYSVSREKKESFPLTVTSAQKNPTAFYLCASSSRGQEGSQYFGPGTRLLVL.

This chain connects TRBV11-2 to TRBJ2-1; 12 bases are shared with TRBD2. Germline V gene sequence: CDR1 SGHAT, CDR2 FQNNGV. Losses at the gene ends were 5 bases for V and 4 bases for J; bases not matched to a gene: 3. The CDR3 consists of 15 residues. The CDR3 sequence: CASSAGTSGYNEQFF. CDR3 nucleotides: TGTGCCAGCAGCGCCGGGACTAGCGGGTACAATGAGCAGTTCTTC.

The rearrangement joins TRBV11-2 to TRBJ2-3; no clear D gene. V was cut by 1 base and J by 1 base, with 15 bases left in between. CDR1 and CDR2 (germline): SGHAT, FQNNGV. The CDR3 consists of 17 residues. CDR3 nucleotide sequence: TGTGCCAGCAGCTTAGGAAGGCAGTATCCGGGCACAGATACGCAGTATTTT. Translated, it gives CASSLGRQYPGTDTQYF.

The V call is TRBV5-4, the J call TRBJ2-1; TRBD2 might be the D (7 bases). Germline-derived CDR1 and CDR2 are SGHNT and YYREEE (reference sequence). The CDR3 is 15 residues long. Trimming cost V 2 bases and J 12 bases, with 21 bases left between them. CDR3 region: CASSLGAGADLVQFF. CDR3 DNA: TGTGCCAGCAGCTTAGGGGCGGGGGCTGATTTAGTGCAGTTCTTC.

This chain links TRBV5-1 with TRBJ2-1; 11 positions agree with TRBD2. Germline lookup yields CDR1 SGHRS and CDR2 YFSETQ. Unmatched junction bases numbered 5, after V lost 0 bases and J lost 3 bases. The CDR3 loop spans 17 amino acids. The CDR3 loop reads CASSLAILAGVYNEQFF. CDR3 DNA: TGCGCCAGCAGCTTGGCCATACTAGCGGGAGTCTACAATGAGCAGTTCTTC.

This chain uses TRBV6-1 with TRBJ1-2; 10 nucleotides line up with TRBD1. This CDR3 has 15 residues. V lost 6 bases to trimming and J lost 2 bases; unmatched junction nucleotides: 6. Germline loops: CDR1 MNHNS, CDR2 SASEGT. CDR3 nucleotide sequence: TGTGCCAGCAGGGGCGGACAGGGGGAAAACTATGGCTACACCTTC. It is translated as CASRGGQGENYGYTF.

CDR3 bases: TGTGCCAGCAGCTTAGCCAGGGACAGCTACGAGCAGTACTTC. Translating it yields CASSLARDSYEQYF. The chain links TRBV7-9 to TRBJ2-7; 7 nucleotides line up with TRBD1. The CDR3 is made up of 14 amino acids. CDR1 is SEHNR and CDR2 is FQNEAQ in the germline V gene (reference sequence). Trimming cost V 0 bases and J 3 bases; bases outside gene matches: 2. Supplemented by reference TRBV7-9 and TRBJ2-7, the full variable domain reads DTGVSQNPRHKITKRGQNVTFRCDPISEHNRLYWYRQTLGQGPEFLTYFQNEAQLEKSRLLSDRFSAERPKGSFSTLEIQRTEQGDSAMYLCASSLARDSYEQYFGPGTRLTVT.

The V and J genes are TRBV18 and TRBJ2-3, with 8 bases fitting TRBD2. Trimming took 7 bases from V and 6 from J; bases not matched to a gene: 9. Germline V CDR1 and CDR2: KGHSH, LQKENI. The CDR3 loop spans 14 amino acids. The CDR3, as DNA: TGTGCCAGCTTCTCCGGGACTAGTCAGGATACGCAGTATTTT. Its translation: CASFSGTSQDTQYF.

The rearrangement joins TRBV7-8 to TRBJ1-3, with unresolved D. Germline CDR1 reads SGHVS; CDR2 reads FQNEAQ. Trimming took 5 bases from V and 0 from J, leaving 8 bases between them. This CDR3 region has 14 residues. The CDR3 DNA is TGTGCCAGCAGCCTCACCTTCTCTGGAAACACCATATATTTT. Translating gives CASSLTFSGNTIYF.

Only one count was recorded for this clone. V and J are TRBV28 and TRBJ1-2, with a possible D match to TRBD1 (6 bases). In germline, CDR1 is MDHEN, CDR2 SYDVKM. The CDR3 is made up of 13 amino acids. The ends were cut back, 5 bases at V and 7 bases at J, with 14 bases in the middle. CDR3 region: CASSPSGARGYTF. As DNA, the CDR3 is TGTGCCAGCAGTCCGTCGGGGGCTCGTGGCTACACCTTC.

The chain couples TRBV18 to TRBJ2-1; TRBD2 aligns across 10 bases. CDR3 size: 20 residues. Trimming took 4 bases from V and 3 from J; bases not matched to a gene: 18. Germline-derived CDR1 and CDR2 are KGHSH and LQKENI. CDR3 in amino acids: CASSRQFASGSPPSYNEQFF. CDR3 nucleotides: TGTGCCAGCTCACGACAATTTGCTAGCGGGAGCCCACCAAGCTACAATGAGCAGTTCTTC. The complete variable domain, with remaining parts taken from reference TRBV18 and TRBJ2-1, reads NAGVMQNPRHLVRRRGQEARLRCSPMKGHSHVYWYRQLPEEGLKFMVYLQKENIIDESGMPKERFSAEFPKEGPSILRIQQVVRGDSAAYFCASSRQFASGSPPSYNEQFFGPGTRLTVL.

V gene TRBV18 combines with J gene TRBJ2-5; D remains ambiguous. Germline CDR1 reads KGHSH; CDR2 reads LQKENI. This CDR3 has 12 amino acids. Trimming removed 4 bases from V and 5 bases from J, with 8 bases in between. The DNA for the CDR3 is TGTGCCAGCTCACTCACCGAGGAGACCCAGTACTTC. This sequence encodes CASSLTEETQYF.

This sequence joins TRBV4-1 and TRBJ2-7; D is possibly TRBD1 (5 bases). Trimming left V 1 base short and J 3 bases short, with 7 bases between. The length of the CDR3 is 13 residues. The germline gives CDR1 MGHRA, CDR2 YSYEKL. The CDR3 DNA reads as TGCGCCAGCAGCCAAGGACAGAACTACGAGCAGTACTTC. Encoded protein: CASSQGQNYEQYF.

The V call is TRBV28, the J call TRBJ1-1, with D unresolved. The CDR3 has 12 amino acids. The V gene's germline CDR1 is MDHEN and CDR2 SYDVKM. The V end was cut by 4 bases, the J end by 1 base, with 4 bases between. CDR3 nucleotide sequence: TGTGCCAGCAGTTCCGCGAACACTGAAGCTTTCTTT. It specifies CASSSANTEAFF.

The chain recombines TRBV5-4 with TRBJ2-1, with D possibly being TRBD2 (5 bases). The V end lost 4 bases, the J end lost 3 bases, and 11 bases lay between the germline ends. The CDR3 is 14 residues long. Germline V gene sequence: CDR1 SGHNT, CDR2 YYREEE (reference sequence). The CDR3 nucleotides are TGTGCCAGCAGCCGAGACCGGGACTACAATGAGCAGTTCTTC. The encoded protein is CASSRDRDYNEQFF.